This T cell receptor beta chain was recorded in a study of T cells in Graves' hyperthyroidism and ophthalmopathy. Researchers barred patients who had uncontrolled infection, other autoimmune disease, pregnancy or lactation. This clonotype was seen a few times. Per germline, CDR1 SEHNR and CDR2 FQNEAQ (reference sequence). V was clipped by 5 bases and J by 0 bases; unmatched bases: 8. This CDR3 comprises 17 residues. TCR beta CDR3 region amplification was performed from RNA transcripts. The study used the HTBI primer set for a first-round RT-PCR of the TCR CDR3. MiXCR, applied by TCRdb to the multiplex PCR reads, yields one record per CDR3 protein. The table lists 730,000 or so distinct CDR3 sequences, around 19% of them singletons.

The source material was blood. This clonotype was sampled from a woman between 45 and 60 years old with Graves' hyperthyroidism that later progressed to Graves' ophthalmopathy. J is TRBJ1-5 and V is TRBV7-9; 9 bases align to TRBD1. Written as DNA, the CDR3 is TGTGCCAGCAGCCCTGTGGGGACAGGGTATAGCAATCAGCCCCAGCATTTT. Amino acid sequence: CASSPVGTGYSNQPQHF.